This T cell receptor (beta chain) was obtained from a study of CD8 T cells in ankylosing spondylitis. In TCRdb, the 5' RACE reads were re-called with MiXCR into one record per CDR3 protein. Among 250,000 to 400,000 distinct CDR3 sequences listed, approximately 10% were seen once. This clonotype was found many times. Between the trimmed V and J ends, which lost 2 bases and 5 bases, there was a span of 13 bases. This CDR3 is built from 15 residues. The germline CDR1 and CDR2 sequences are MDHEN and SYDVKM. J is TRBJ1-5 and V is TRBV28; D not resolved. Material for sequencing was blood, either unsorted or a sorted T cell fraction (not recorded which). The source is a female donor with ankylosing spondylitis or in good health (not recorded which). CDR3 loop: CASSLTGVIDQPQHF. The CDR3 DNA reads as TGTGCCAGCAGTTTAACCGGGGTAATCGATCAGCCCCAGCATTTT.